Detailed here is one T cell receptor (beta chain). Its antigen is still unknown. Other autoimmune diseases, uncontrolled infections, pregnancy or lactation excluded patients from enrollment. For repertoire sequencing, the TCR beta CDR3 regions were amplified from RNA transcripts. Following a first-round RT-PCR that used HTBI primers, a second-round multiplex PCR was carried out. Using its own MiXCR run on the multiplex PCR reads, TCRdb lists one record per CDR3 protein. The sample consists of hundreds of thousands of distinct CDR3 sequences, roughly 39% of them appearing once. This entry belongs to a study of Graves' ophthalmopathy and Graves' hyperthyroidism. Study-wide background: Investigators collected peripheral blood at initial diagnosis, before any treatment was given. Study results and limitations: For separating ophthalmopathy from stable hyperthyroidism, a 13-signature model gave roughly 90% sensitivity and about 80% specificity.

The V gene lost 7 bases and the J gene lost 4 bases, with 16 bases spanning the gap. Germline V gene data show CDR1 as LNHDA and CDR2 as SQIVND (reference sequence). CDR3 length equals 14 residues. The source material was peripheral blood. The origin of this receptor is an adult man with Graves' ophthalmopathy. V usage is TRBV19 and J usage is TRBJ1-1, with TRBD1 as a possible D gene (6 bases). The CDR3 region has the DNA TGTGCCAGTAATTGGGGGGCCCAAGGCACTGAAGCTTTCTTT. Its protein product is CASNWGAQGTEAFF.